The 4 T cell receptor beta chains reported below all come from one sample, sequenced in a study of T-cell memory formation after mild COVID-19. MiXCR, applied by TCRdb to the 5' RACE reads, yields one record per CDR3 protein. This sample carries fewer than 350,000 distinct CDR3 sequences, roughly 8.2% of them seen once, and the ten largest clones take about 20%. Sequenced material: PBMCs or a T cell subset sorted from them (not recorded which). These receptor sequences come from a man younger than 30 who had mild COVID-19 (a few samples of this study predate the infection). Cell type and time point are not known.

In DNA, the CDR3 is TGTGCCAGCAGCTTGGTGGGGGCACCCCCTAATGAGCAGTTCTTC. It specifies CASSLVGAPPNEQFF. V and J are TRBV5-6 and TRBJ2-1; D is possibly TRBD1 (6 bases). Germline loops: CDR1 SGHDT, CDR2 YYEEEE. V was cut by 0 bases and J by 7 bases, with 14 bases left in between. The CDR3 runs to 15 residues.

This clonotype was detected ten times or more. The rearrangement joins TRBV7-8 to TRBJ2-3; D remains unclear. The CDR3 spans 14 residues. Germline loops: CDR1 SGHVS, CDR2 FQNEAQ. V dropped 3 bases and J dropped 1 base, with 8 bases sitting between them. The DNA of the CDR3 is TGTGCCAGCAGCTTCCAGCATCGCACAGATACGCAGTATTTT. Its protein product is CASSFQHRTDTQYF.

The chain has TRBV19 and TRBJ1-1; D unresolved. Germline CDR1 is LNHDA and CDR2 is SQIVND (reference sequence). The CDR3 extends over 14 amino acids. Trimming stripped 5 bases from V and 0 bases from J, with 10 bases between. The DNA for the CDR3 is TGTGCCAGTAGTGCTCGGGCCATGAACACTGAAGCTTTCTTT. Encoded protein: CASSARAMNTEAFF.

This clonotype was seen repeatedly, ten times or more. The V call is TRBV7-2, the J call TRBJ1-2, with no clear D. The germline V gene encodes CDR1 SGHTA and CDR2 FQGNSA. Between the trimmed V and J ends, which lost 5 bases and 4 bases, there was a span of 8 bases. CDR3 length equals 12 residues. The CDR3 here is CASSPTPYGYTF. In DNA, the CDR3 is TGTGCCAGCAGCCCGACCCCCTATGGCTACACCTTC.